A single sample is the source of the 32 T cell receptor beta chains below, sequenced in a study of beta chain features in type 1 diabetes. Study-wide points: Moderately but significantly shorter TCRB CDR3s were found in Type 1 diabetes patients in all four CD4+ subsets.

Antigen specificity for these receptors is unknown. Expressed TCRB transcripts got sequenced, as all isolated RNA was reverse transcribed. The table came from immunoSEQ multiplex PCR; TCRdb's copy has only in-frame clones and leaves some out. Of about 700,000 clones listed, 10% to 15% are singletons. The sequenced material came from naive CD4+ T cells from blood. These receptors were taken from a man younger than 30 with type 1 diabetes.

V gene TRBV19 combines with J gene TRBJ2-5, with 11 bases that match TRBD2. The V segment lost 7 bases and the J segment 5 bases; nucleotides outside the gene matches: 6. The CDR3 is 14 amino acids. CDR1 and CDR2 from the germline V gene are LNHDA and SQIVND (reference sequence). The CDR3 DNA reads TGTGCCAGTATCCCTAGCGGGGGGACGGAGACCCAGTACTTC. Protein: CASIPSGGTETQYF.

CDR3 in DNA: TGCGCCAGCAGCGATGGTCCAAGTCGGACCCAGTACTTC. It yields the protein CASSDGPSRTQYF. The chain joins TRBV4-1 to TRBJ2-5; D remains ambiguous. With 5 bases removed from V and 7 bases from J, the gap between germline ends came to 14 bases. Looked up from germline, CDR1 is MGHRA and CDR2 is YSYEKL. The CDR3 is 13 amino acids.

Comments on this clone: The sample carries other DNA sequences with the same CDR3. V is TRBV2 and J is TRBJ2-2, with TRBD1 matching 7 bases. The junction had 6 bases not matched to a gene; V was cut back by 6 bases and J by 2 bases. The germline V gene encodes CDR1 SNHLY and CDR2 FYNNEI. The CDR3 has 15 residues. The CDR3: CASSEQGTNTGELFF. In DNA form, the CDR3 reads TGTGCCAGCAGCGAACAGGGGACAAACACCGGGGAGCTGTTTTTT.

This chain joins TRBV10-3 and TRBJ1-1, with D perhaps matching TRBD1 (5 bases). V dropped 5 bases and J dropped 8 bases, with 18 bases sitting between them. The CDR3 spans 14 residues. CDR1 and CDR2 from the germline V gene are ENHRY and SYGVKD. This CDR3 reads CAISREGSTSEAFF. The CDR3 nucleotides are TGTGCCATCAGTAGAGAGGGGTCGACCAGCGAAGCTTTCTTT.

V gene TRBV15 combines with J gene TRBJ1-6; D may be TRBD1 (5 bases). V was trimmed by 1 base and J by 7 bases, leaving 8 bases between them. In germline, CDR1 is LNHNV, CDR2 YYDKDF (reference sequence). The CDR3 has 14 amino acids. CDR3 amino acids: CATSRVQGNSPLHF. For the CDR3, the DNA is TGTGCCACCAGCAGAGTTCAGGGAAATTCACCCCTCCACTTT.

The V gene is TRBV18, the J gene TRBJ2-7; D tentatively reads TRBD1 or TRBD2 (5 bases each). CDR1 and CDR2 from the germline V gene are KGHSH and LQKENI. Trimming removed 2 bases at V and 5 bases at J, with 16 bases between. The CDR3 totals 15 residues. CDR3 in amino acids: CASSPTGGSTDEQYF. The CDR3 nucleotides read TGTGCCAGCTCACCAACTGGGGGTAGTACCGACGAGCAGTACTTC.

This clone was counted only a few times. This CDR3 is also generated by other DNA sequences in the sample. V and J are TRBV7-2 and TRBJ2-1; 9 bases match TRBD1. Trimming removed 1 base from V and 7 bases from J; junction bases left unmatched: 2. The length of the CDR3 is 14 residues. Germline V gene sequence: CDR1 SGHTA, CDR2 FQGNSA. The CDR3 nucleotides are TGTGCCAGCAGCTTAGGACAGGGGGGAAATGAGCAGTTCTTC. Translating gives CASSLGQGGNEQFF.

This clone has more than one count but fewer than ten. In DNA, the CDR3 is TGTGCCAGCAGCTTAGCGCTCGGCGGGGGGGCCCATGAGCAGTTCTTC. Its protein product is CASSLALGGGAHEQFF. The V call is TRBV11-1, the J call TRBJ2-1; 9 bases map to TRBD2. Trimming took 0 bases from V and 8 from J; bases not matched to a gene: 8. The CDR3 runs to 16 residues. From germline, CDR1 is SGHAT and CDR2 FQDESV (reference sequence). Supplemented by reference TRBV11-1 and TRBJ2-1, the full variable domain reads EAEVAQSPRYKITEKSQAVAFWCDPISGHATLYWYRQILGQGPELLVQFQDESVVDDSQLPKDRFSAERLKGVDSTLKIQPAELGDSAMYLCASSLALGGGAHEQFFGPGTRLTVL.

The chain couples TRBV7-9 to TRBJ1-4; D ambiguous. The CDR3 has 15 residues. V dropped 2 bases and J dropped 6 bases, with 13 bases sitting between them. Looked up from germline, CDR1 is SEHNR and CDR2 is FQNEAQ (reference sequence). In DNA, the CDR3 is TGTGCCAGCAGCTTACTTGGGCACGAAGATGAAAAACTGTTTTTT. It codes for CASSLLGHEDEKLFF.

V gene TRBV30 combines with J gene TRBJ2-3; D is unresolved. The CDR3 loop spans 12 amino acids. V lost 1 base and J 2 bases, leaving 4 bases between the germline ends. CDR1 and CDR2 from the germline V gene are GTSNPN and SVGIG (reference sequence). For the CDR3, the DNA is TGTGCCTGGAGTGGACTCACAGATACGCAGTATTTT. Translating it yields CAWSGLTDTQYF.

V usage is TRBV4-1 and J usage is TRBJ1-2, with D unclear. This CDR3 has 15 amino acids. CDR1 is MGHRA and CDR2 is YSYEKL in the germline V gene. Trimming stripped 0 bases from V and 7 bases from J, with 15 bases between. The CDR3 loop is CASSQEPGFNGGYTF. In DNA, the CDR3 is TGCGCCAGCAGCCAAGAACCAGGTTTTAACGGTGGCTACACCTTC.

The CDR3 region is CASSFTGQSQETQYF. For the CDR3, the DNA is TGCGCCAGCAGCTTTACCGGACAGTCACAAGAGACCCAGTACTTC. The chain couples TRBV5-1 to TRBJ2-5; perhaps TRBD1 as D (6 bases). Deletions cut 2 bases from V and 2 bases from J, with 13 bases between. CDR1 and CDR2 from the germline V gene are SGHRS and YFSETQ. The CDR3 totals 15 residues. The full variable domain, completed using reference TRBV5-1 and TRBJ2-5, is KAGVTQTPRYLIKTRGQQVTLSCSPISGHRSVSWYQQTPGQGLQFLFEYFSETQRNKGNFPGRFSGRQFSNSRSEMNVSTLELGDSALYLCASSFTGQSQETQYFGPGTRLLVL.

This clone has only one observation. The chain combines TRBV10-3 with TRBJ2-7; D may be TRBD1 or TRBD2 (6 bases each). Germline V lookup: CDR1 ENHRY, CDR2 SYGVKD. The V end was cut by 0 bases, the J end by 3 bases, with 21 bases between. This CDR3 has 18 amino acids. CDR3 in amino acids: CAISESGVWAGTNYEQYF. For the CDR3, the DNA is TGTGCCATCAGTGAGTCGGGAGTCTGGGCGGGGACAAACTACGAGCAGTACTTC.

The genes are TRBV25-1 and TRBJ2-1; tentative D call: TRBD2 (5 bases). There are 13 residues in the CDR3. Germline CDR1 and CDR2: MGHDK and SYGVNS. V was shortened by 8 bases and J by 8 bases, with 16 bases between the two germline ends. CDR3 coding DNA: TGTGCCAGCGCGCTTCCCGAGGGTCATGAGCAGTTCTTC. Translated: CASALPEGHEQFF.

This clone has a handful of counts. The CDR3 DNA sequence: TGTGCCAGCAGCTTTCAGGTCCTTGGCACAGATACGCAGTATTTT. It yields the protein CASSFQVLGTDTQYF. This chain connects TRBV7-2 to TRBJ2-3, with D unresolved. The V and J ends lost 3 bases and 1 base respectively, with 11 bases between them. The CDR3 has 15 residues. Germline V gene sequence: CDR1 SGHTA, CDR2 FQGNSA.

This clone showed up just a few times. The rearrangement uses TRBV10-3 and TRBJ1-2; D is undetermined. CDR1 and CDR2 (germline): ENHRY, SYGVKD. The CDR3 is made up of 12 amino acids. Trimming pared 4 bases from V and 5 bases from J, leaving 8 bases between. The CDR3 loop reads CAISGQEYGYTF. In nucleotides, the CDR3 is TGTGCCATCAGTGGGCAGGAATATGGCTACACCTTC.

This clone was seen more than once but under ten times. The gene calls are TRBV4-1 and TRBJ2-1, with 7 bases identical to TRBD2. This CDR3 spans 17 amino acids. The V segment lost 1 base and the J segment 8 bases; nucleotides outside the gene matches: 14. The germline gives CDR1 MGHRA, CDR2 YSYEKL. CDR3 in amino acids: CASSQGRTSDWADEQFF. The CDR3 coding sequence is TGCGCCAGCAGCCAAGGTCGTACTAGCGACTGGGCAGATGAGCAGTTCTTC.

V is TRBV6-1 and J is TRBJ1-1, with D uncertain. Germline V gene sequence: CDR1 MNHNS, CDR2 SASEGT. The CDR3 loop spans 13 amino acids. V was pared by 8 bases and J by 5 bases, with 15 bases between. CDR3 sequence (DNA): TGTGCCAGCGGGAATCAGGCAACTACTGAAGCTTTCTTT. The encoded protein is CASGNQATTEAFF.

This clone was seen a handful of times. CDR3 DNA sequence: TGTGCTAGTGGTTTGAAGGAGAACACTGAAGCTTTCTTT. It codes for CASGLKENTEAFF. The chain employs TRBV12-5 and TRBJ1-1; D gene ambiguous. V was clipped by 2 bases and J by 1 base, with 5 bases between them. This CDR3 has 13 residues. Germline CDR1 is LGHNT and CDR2 is FRNRAP. Together with reference TRBV12-5 and TRBJ1-1, the CDR3 gives the full variable domain: DARVTQTPRHKVTEMGQEVTMRCQPILGHNTVFWYRQTMMQGLELLAYFRNRAPLDDSGMPKDRFSAEMPDATLATLKIQPSEPRDSAVYFCASGLKENTEAFFGQGTRLTVV.

A single count supports this clone. The chain uses TRBV5-1 and TRBJ1-5; the D is unclear. The V and J ends lost 2 bases and 5 bases respectively, with 8 bases between them. Germline lookup yields CDR1 SGHRS and CDR2 YFSETQ. The CDR3 length is 13 residues. CDR3 nucleotides: TGCGCCAGCAGCTTAGGTGAGGATCAGCCCCAGCATTTT. Translated: CASSLGEDQPQHF.

This clone was counted between two and nine times. This chain links TRBV30 with TRBJ1-1, with unresolved D. Germline lookup yields CDR1 GTSNPN and CDR2 SVGIG (reference sequence). The length of the CDR3 is 13 residues. V lost 5 bases, J lost 0 bases, and 10 bases lay in between. The CDR3 region has the DNA TGTGCCTGGGCCGGACTGATGAACACTGAAGCTTTCTTT. Translating it yields CAWAGLMNTEAFF. The variable domain in full, with the rest retrieved from reference TRBV30 and TRBJ1-1, is SQTIHQWPATLVQPVGSPLSLECTVEGTSNPNLYWYRQAAGRGLQLLFYSVGIGQISSEVPQNLSASRPQDRQFILSSKKLLLSDSGFYLCAWAGLMNTEAFFGQGTRLTVV.

This clone appeared a few times. The V and J genes are TRBV15 and TRBJ1-4, with TRBD1 matching over 7 bases. The CDR3 consists of 14 residues. Germline values: CDR1 LNHNV, CDR2 YYDKDF (reference sequence). V gave up 1 base and J gave up 8 bases; unmatched junction bases: 4. The CDR3 coding sequence is TGTGCCACCAGCAGAGCGACAGGGATCGAAAAACTGTTTTTT. Amino acid sequence: CATSRATGIEKLFF.

This clone was seen a handful of times. This rearrangement joins TRBV18 to TRBJ2-1, with D possibly matching TRBD2 (5 bases). Trimming left V 3 bases short and J 8 bases short, with 14 bases between. Germline V CDR1 and CDR2: KGHSH, LQKENI. There are 14 residues in the CDR3. The CDR3 loop reads CASSPPGPGYEQFF. In nucleotides, the CDR3 is TGTGCCAGCTCACCCCCCGGTCCGGGGTATGAGCAGTTCTTC.

This clone was counted a few times. V and J are TRBV10-3 and TRBJ2-7, with D perhaps assigned TRBD1 or TRBD2 (5 bases each). The CDR3 runs 15 residues. CDR1 is ENHRY and CDR2 is SYGVKD in the germline V gene. V lost 2 bases, J lost 0 bases, and 11 bases lay in between. CDR3 sequence reads: CAISEGEGSSYEQYF. The CDR3 DNA sequence: TGTGCCATCAGTGAGGGTGAGGGGAGCTCCTACGAGCAGTACTTC.

This chain links TRBV29-1 with TRBJ1-1, with unresolved D. This CDR3 spans 13 amino acids. V was cut by 3 bases and J by 5 bases, with 13 bases left in between. Germline loops: CDR1 SQVTM, CDR2 ANQGSEA. The CDR3 reads CSVEGRMRTEAFF. Here the CDR3 DNA reads TGCAGCGTTGAGGGCAGGATGAGAACTGAAGCTTTCTTT.

The rearrangement joins TRBV14 to TRBJ1-3; no clear D. CDR1 is SGHDN, CDR2 FVKESK, per germline. The V end was cut by 1 base, the J end by 4 bases, with 5 bases between. The CDR3 is 13 amino acids. In DNA form, the CDR3 reads TGTGCCAGCAGCCAAGTCGGGGGAAACACCATATATTTT. It is translated as CASSQVGGNTIYF. Looking up the rest from reference TRBV14 and TRBJ1-3 gives the full variable domain: EAGVTQFPSHSVIEKGQTVTLRCDPISGHDNLYWYRRVMGKEIKFLLHFVKESKQDESGMPNNRFLAERTGGTYSTLKVQPAELEDSGVYFCASSQVGGNTIYFGEGSWLTVV.

This chain connects TRBV7-8 to TRBJ2-7; D unclear. V was clipped by 0 bases and J by 6 bases, with 3 bases between them. This CDR3 is 11 amino acids long. CDR1 and CDR2 (germline): SGHVS, FQNEAQ. The CDR3 DNA reads as TGTGCCAGCAGCTTAGCGGTCGAGCAGTACTTC. Its protein product is CASSLAVEQYF.

This clone has more than one count but fewer than ten. The chain is built from TRBV7-9 and TRBJ2-7; possibly TRBD1 for D (6 bases). Trimming took off 6 bases at V and 2 bases at J, with 26 bases between the two ends. Germline V gives CDR1 SEHNR, CDR2 FQNEAQ (reference sequence). This CDR3 contains 18 residues. DNA of the CDR3: TGTGCCAGCAGACCGAGAGGGTCACAGGGCCTTGGACCCTACGAGCAGTACTTC. Protein sequence: CASRPRGSQGLGPYEQYF.

In regard to this clone: The same CDR3 is also encoded by other DNA sequences in this sample. This chain connects TRBV30 to TRBJ2-1; D may be TRBD1 or TRBD2 (5 bases each). Germline loops: CDR1 GTSNPN, CDR2 SVGIG (reference sequence). The CDR3 runs to 14 residues. Trimming took off 0 bases at V and 0 bases at J, with 6 bases between the two ends. The CDR3 DNA is TGTGCCTGGAGTGTTGGGGGCTCCTACAATGAGCAGTTCTTC. Translated: CAWSVGGSYNEQFF.

This clone was counted between two and nine times. V gene TRBV30 combines with J gene TRBJ1-2; 9 nucleotides line up with TRBD1. Trimming at V came to 1 base and at J to 5 bases, leaving 5 bases not matched to a gene. From germline, CDR1 is GTSNPN and CDR2 SVGIG (reference sequence). The CDR3 is made up of 14 amino acids. The CDR3 sequence is CAWSAGTGNYGYTF. The CDR3 DNA reads as TGTGCCTGGAGTGCCGGGACAGGGAATTATGGCTACACCTTC. The complete variable domain, with remaining parts taken from reference TRBV30 and TRBJ1-2, reads SQTIHQWPATLVQPVGSPLSLECTVEGTSNPNLYWYRQAAGRGLQLLFYSVGIGQISSEVPQNLSASRPQDRQFILSSKKLLLSDSGFYLCAWSAGTGNYGYTFGSGTRLTVV.

The J gene is TRBJ1-1, the V gene TRBV14, with TRBD1 matching 7 bases. The length of the CDR3 is 16 residues. Germline-derived CDR1 and CDR2 are SGHDN and FVKESK. V lost 0 bases to trimming and J lost 6 bases; unmatched junction nucleotides: 10. In DNA form, the CDR3 reads TGTGCCAGCAGCCAAGATTTCTCCCCAGGGGGTGCTGAAGCTTTCTTT. Translated: CASSQDFSPGGAEAFF.

The genes are TRBV6-1 and TRBJ1-2, with D perhaps matching TRBD1 (5 bases). Germline CDR1 reads MNHNS; CDR2 reads SASEGT. The CDR3 covers 13 residues. The V end lost 2 bases, the J end lost 5 bases, and 9 bases lay between the germline ends. In nucleotides, the CDR3 is TGTGCCAGCAGTGAACGGCAGGGATATGGCTACACCTTC. Its protein is CASSERQGYGYTF.